Presented here are 2 T cell receptor beta chains from one specimen sequenced in a study of blood T cells in healthy people across ages. Primers used in a second PCR of roughly 7 to 11 cycles were a sample-barcoded 5' primer and a J-beta primer mix. MiXCR, applied by TCRdb to the 5' RACE reads, yields one record per CDR3 protein. Here the sample spans around 870,000 distinct CDR3 sequences, less than 35% being singletons. Sequenced: blood. Receptors were obtained from a woman older than 75 in good health.

Only a few counts were recorded for this clonotype. The V gene is TRBV12-3 or TRBV12-4, the J gene TRBJ1-5, with a tentative D call TRBD1 (6 bases). This CDR3 spans 13 amino acids. The V end was cut by 5 bases, the J end by 7 bases, with 12 bases between. Here the CDR3 DNA reads TGTGCCAGCAGTACAGGGTTGCGCCAGCCCCAGCATTTT. It encodes CASSTGLRQPQHF.

This clonotype was seen repeatedly, ten times or more. The chain joins TRBV5-1 to TRBJ2-7; TRBD1 is a possible D gene (6 bases). Per germline, CDR1 SGHRS and CDR2 YFSETQ. V lost 4 bases to trimming and J lost 5 bases, with 19 bases between them. The CDR3 has 15 amino acids. The CDR3 region is CASSPSRGPSDEQYF. The CDR3 DNA follows: TGCGCCAGCAGCCCATCCAGGGGCCCTTCCGACGAGCAGTACTTC.